These 19 T cell receptor beta chains originate from one sample sequenced in a study of human T cells and chemical hapten exposure (TCRdb year 2021). Libraries were built with RACE. Sequencing instrument: NextSeq 500. The public reads were reprocessed in TCRdb via fastp at Q25 and MiXCR, keeping in-frame beta chains. A single entry per CDR3 protein holds the most common genes and DNA from its merged rows. The sample table shows about 380,000 distinct CDR3 sequences, and around 5.5% are seen once. The ten largest clones add up to just over 2.5% of the sample. The sample's time point label is to be understood as: pre-sensitization, week 0. Sample treatment or condition, as interpreted from the label and publication: therapeutic diphenylcyclopropenone sensitization with weekly scalp DPC. The sequences come from whole blood, collected in connection with sensitization to the hapten diphenylcyclopropenone (DPC). These receptors were obtained from a woman aged 45 to 65 with alopecia areata. Some clones in this sample may be carry-over from other donors' samples.

This clonotype was seen repeatedly, ten times or more. This chain connects TRBV7-6 to TRBJ2-3, with 8 nucleotides matching TRBD2. Germline V gene sequence: CDR1 SGHVS, CDR2 FNYEAQ. This CDR3 contains 15 residues. J was trimmed by 4 bases and V by 3 bases; bases with no gene match: 6. CDR3 protein: CASSFGSGISDTQYF. The CDR3 bases are TGTGCCAGCAGCTTTGGTAGCGGGATTTCAGATACGCAGTATTTT. Full variable domain (rest looked up from reference TRBV7-6 and TRBJ2-3): GAGVSQSPRYKVTKRGQDVALRCDPISGHVSLYWYRQALGQGPEFLTYFNYEAQQDKSGLPNDRFSAERPEGSISTLTIQRTEQRDSAMYRCASSFGSGISDTQYFGPGTRLTVL.

This clonotype occurred many times. The chain links TRBV4-2 to TRBJ2-7; D uncertain. The CDR3 sequence is 14 residues long. V was trimmed by 1 base and J by 2 bases, leaving 9 bases between them. CDR1 and CDR2 (germline): LGHNA, YNFKEQ. Here the CDR3 reads CASSQAHGPYEQYF. In DNA form, the CDR3 reads TGTGCCAGCAGCCAAGCACATGGGCCCTACGAGCAGTACTTC.

This clonotype was seen many times. The chain combines TRBV7-8 with TRBJ2-1; tentatively, D is TRBD2 (5 bases). This CDR3 is built from 16 residues. V was clipped by 6 bases and J by 0 bases, with 15 bases between them. Germline V lookup: CDR1 SGHVS, CDR2 FQNEAQ. The CDR3 region is CASSPSRGSSYNEQFF. CDR3 coding DNA: TGTGCCAGCAGTCCCTCTCGGGGAAGCTCCTACAATGAGCAGTTCTTC.

This clonotype was seen at least ten times. This sequence joins TRBV10-3 and TRBJ1-1; possibly TRBD1 for D (5 bases). The V gene lost 4 bases and the J gene lost 3 bases, with 6 bases spanning the gap. Germline CDR1 ENHRY, CDR2 SYGVKD. The CDR3 is made up of 12 amino acids. The CDR3 nucleotides are TGTGCCATCAGTGCGGGGGACACTGAAGCTTTCTTT. Translating it yields CAISAGDTEAFF.

The CDR3 nucleotides are TGCAGCGTTTATGCAGGGGAGGTCAGCACAGATACGCAGTATTTT. Its protein is CSVYAGEVSTDTQYF. This chain connects TRBV29-1 to TRBJ2-3; perhaps D is TRBD1 or TRBD2 (6 bases each). The CDR3 is 15 amino acids. Trimming removed 5 bases at V and 0 bases at J, with 15 bases between. Looked up from germline, CDR1 is SQVTM and CDR2 is ANQGSEA.

This clonotype was seen only a few times. This sequence joins TRBV6-2 or TRBV6-3 and TRBJ1-6; D possibly corresponds to TRBD1 (6 bases). In germline, CDR1 is MNHEY, CDR2 SVGEGT. Between the trimmed V and J ends, which lost 10 bases and 8 bases, there was a span of 18 bases. The CDR3 covers 14 residues. This CDR3 reads CATKGRTADSPLHF. The CDR3 coding sequence is TGTGCCACTAAGGGCAGGACAGCCGATTCACCCCTCCACTTT.

The sample holds many counts of this clonotype. The chain carries TRBV6-2 or TRBV6-3 and TRBJ2-7, with 13 bases aligning to TRBD2. CDR1 is MNHEY and CDR2 is SVGEGT in the germline V gene. After removal of 5 bases from V and 3 bases from J, the junction contained 7 bases not matched to a gene. This CDR3 is built from 16 residues. Written as DNA, the CDR3 is TGTGCCAGCAGTAGCCGGACTAGCGGGGGTATCTACGAGCAGTACTTC. It encodes CASSSRTSGGIYEQYF.

The rearrangement uses TRBV28 and TRBJ2-2; no clear D gene. Germline CDR1 reads MDHEN; CDR2 reads SYDVKM. V was clipped by 2 bases and J by 6 bases, with 7 bases between them. The CDR3 runs to 13 residues. The CDR3 reads CASSLLDPGELFF. The CDR3 bases are TGTGCCAGCAGTTTACTAGATCCCGGGGAGCTGTTTTTT.

This chain links TRBV19 with TRBJ1-2; no clear D gene. Trimming shortened V by 5 bases and J by 2 bases, and 15 bases separated the two germline ends. This CDR3 spans 15 amino acids. The germline gives CDR1 LNHDA, CDR2 SQIVND (reference sequence). CDR3 nucleotides: TGTGCCAGTAGTCTAACCGGAATGGGGAACTATGGCTACACCTTC. Its protein is CASSLTGMGNYGYTF.

This clonotype was counted only a few times. The chain recombines TRBV25-1 with TRBJ2-7; D is perhaps TRBD1 (6 bases). V was pared by 4 bases and J by 6 bases, with 13 bases between. This CDR3 contains 13 residues. Germline CDR1 MGHDK, CDR2 SYGVNS. Here the CDR3 reads CASSGRTGPEQYF. The CDR3 DNA follows: TGTGCCAGCAGTGGCCGTACAGGGCCCGAGCAGTACTTC.

Many counts were recorded for this clonotype. This chain joins TRBV30 and TRBJ2-7; D is uncertain. The CDR3 is 12 residues long. Germline V gene lookup returns CDR1 GTSNPN and CDR2 SVGIG (reference sequence). The V end was cut by 3 bases, the J end by 6 bases, with 12 bases between. As DNA, the CDR3 is TGTGCCTGGAGCCGACCACTTCTCGAGCAGTACTTC. Amino acids: CAWSRPLLEQYF.

This clonotype was counted many times. The CDR3 sequence: CASSPWGGQDEQYF. The CDR3 DNA reads TGCGCCAGCAGTCCCTGGGGGGGCCAGGACGAGCAGTACTTC. This chain uses TRBV10-1 with TRBJ2-7; the D gene is possibly TRBD2 (7 bases). The V gene lost 5 bases and the J gene lost 5 bases, with 16 bases spanning the gap. The germline V gene has CDR1 WNHNN and CDR2 SYGVQD (reference sequence). The CDR3 totals 14 residues.

The V and J genes are TRBV18 and TRBJ1-1, with a weak D call TRBD1 (6 bases). The CDR3 runs to 14 residues. The germline V gene has CDR1 KGHSH and CDR2 LQKENI. V lost 3 bases to trimming and J lost 5 bases, with 13 bases between them. The CDR3 region has the DNA TGTGCCAGCTCACCTCCGAACAGGGAAACTGAAGCTTTCTTT. As protein: CASSPPNRETEAFF.

In this sample, this clonotype turned up many times. V gene TRBV27 combines with J gene TRBJ2-3, with D uncertain. The CDR3 contains 16 residues. Trimming cost V 5 bases and J 3 bases, with 18 bases left between them. Germline values: CDR1 MNHEY, CDR2 SMNVEV (reference sequence). CDR3 coding DNA: TGTGCCAGCAGTCTACTACCCCAAGGTGGGACAGATACGCAGTATTTT. Its translation: CASSLLPQGGTDTQYF.

This clonotype was seen many times. This sequence joins TRBV6-5 and TRBJ2-3, with 8 nucleotides matching TRBD2. This CDR3 comprises 15 residues. The V and J ends lost 3 bases and 4 bases, in that order; junction bases with no gene match: 6. Looked up from germline, CDR1 is MNHEY and CDR2 is SVGAGI. The CDR3 DNA sequence: TGTGCCAGCAGTTATGGCGGGGGGTTGTCAGATACGCAGTATTTT. It specifies CASSYGGGLSDTQYF.

This clonotype was found many times. The rearrangement joins TRBV4-3 to TRBJ2-3; either TRBD1 or TRBD2 may fit D (6 bases each). V lost 0 bases and J lost 4, with 11 bases in between. Germline V gene lookup returns CDR1 LGHNA and CDR2 YSLEER. The CDR3 is 15 amino acids. The CDR3 sequence is CASSQEARGADTQYF. CDR3 in DNA: TGCGCCAGCAGCCAAGAAGCGAGGGGGGCAGATACGCAGTATTTT.

This chain uses TRBV7-2 with TRBJ1-1; D not resolved. Germline V gives CDR1 SGHTA, CDR2 FQGNSA. CDR3 length equals 16 residues. V was clipped by 1 base and J by 4 bases, with 16 bases between them. CDR3 protein: CASSLDVTVGRTEAFF. Written as DNA, the CDR3 is TGTGCCAGCAGCTTAGATGTCACGGTCGGGCGCACTGAAGCTTTCTTT.

This clonotype came up a few times. J is TRBJ2-3 and V is TRBV7-3, with D unresolved. The CDR3 is 13 amino acids. CDR1 SGHTA and CDR2 FQGTGA come from the germline V gene. Trimming took off 3 bases at V and 4 bases at J, with 8 bases between the two ends. DNA for the CDR3: TGTGCCAGCAGCTTTGTAGGCGCAGATACGCAGTATTTT. Amino acids: CASSFVGADTQYF.

This clonotype has a count of ten or more. The chain combines TRBV7-2 with TRBJ2-2; the match to TRBD2 covers 10 bases. V trimming: 2 bases; J trimming: 2 bases; junction bases outside the gene matches: 8. Germline assignment: CDR1 SGHTA and CDR2 FQGNSA. This CDR3 region has 18 residues. This CDR3 reads CASSLYSSGGPNTGELFF. The CDR3 nucleotides are TGTGCCAGCAGCTTATATTCTAGCGGGGGCCCAAACACCGGGGAGCTGTTTTTT.